The clone carrying this T cell receptor (beta chain) occurred a few times. Germline CDR1 LNHDA, CDR2 SQIVND (reference sequence). This CDR3 has 15 amino acids. V shed 1 base, J shed 9 bases, and the junction held 9 bases outside the gene matches. The data originate from a study of blood T cell repertoires in COVID-19. As for the study in general: Acute-phase and convalescent COVID-19 samples originated in the United States, Italy and Spain. Sample material is recorded as cDNA or gDNA derived from T cells, B-cell-depleted T cells, or PBMCs.

The protocol was immunoSEQ multiplex PCR, while the TCRdb copy is restricted to in-frame clones and leaves out a portion. The data show 99,000 or so clones, 91% seen once. The sequence was obtained from a human donor in a cohort sampled during active COVID-19. The sequencing input was peripheral blood. This sequence joins TRBV19 and TRBJ1-1, with 9 bases identical to TRBD1. The CDR3 DNA is TGTGCCAGTAGTATAGGTAATCGTGGACAGGGGAAAGCTTTCTTT. Translating gives CASSIGNRGQGKAFF.